This T cell receptor beta chain derives from a study of cytomegalovirus exposure and HLA in healthy donors (TCRdb year 2017). General notes on the study: An earlier analysis of roughly 570 of the donors reported approximately 260 Gb of sequence data and 117 million unique TCR beta sequences obtained from 180 million or so T cells. About 310 gigabases of sequencing data and around 87 million unique TCR sequences were included in an early release covering several hundred HLA-typed donors. Among the roughly 400 genotyped donors, 81% belonged to the genetic ancestry cluster associated with self-reported Caucasian donors. The study aimed to test whether signatures of past pathogen exposure could be identified by cataloging public T cell receptors. The T cell repertoires of some 670 subjects were profiled by immunosequencing and related to cytomegalovirus serostatus. A separate validation cohort of approximately 120 different subjects was used in addition to the roughly 670-subject first cohort. The study combined high-throughput TCR immunosequencing, statistical association of individual TCRs with disease status, and machine learning to predict cytomegalovirus infection status. A later analysis re-analyzed previously published TCR beta repertoires from several hundred donors and added high-resolution HLA genotyping to study TCR occurrence patterns. In the later analysis, no new phenotypic data were used to find candidate immune exposures; instead, reliance was placed on TCR beta sequences and their occurrence across donors. An earlier analysis of more than 450 of the donors used high-throughput TCR beta sequencing to judge whether each TCR beta V gene segment behaved as functional or pseudogenic. Donor age, sex, ethnicity and CMV serostatus were compiled together with the repertoire data. Genome-wide SNP genotypes for about three fifths of the roughly 700 donors were used in a later genetic analysis, which treated that subset as a discovery cohort. Every discovery cohort repertoire had been produced on one sequencing platform. Class I and class II HLA loci were covered by the typing at four-digit resolution. The number of typed donors differed by locus: 629-630 for A, B, C, DRB1 and DQB1; approximately 530 for DQA1; approximately 600 for DPA1; and around 490 for DPB1. Five DR-DQ haplotypes were treated as single units for association and clustering because of strong linkage in the cohort. Among roughly 370 genotyped donors of the cohort, an average of around 240,000 unique TCR beta nucleotide sequences were sequenced per donor, roughly 18% of them non-productive.

The library relied on the immunoSEQ multiplex PCR assay. The multiplex PCR relied on a mix of 60 forward primers for TCR Vbeta segments and 13 reverse primers for TCR Jbeta segments. A multiplex PCR assay on genomic DNA amplified the CDR3 region of rearranged TCR beta genes. Amplified TCR beta libraries were sequenced as 87-base-pair reads on the Illumina HiSeq System. The source study handled its data this way. A later analysis counted tens of millions of unique TCR beta chains across the 666 repertoires, and 10 million to 11 million of these chains were shared by at least two donors. Raw reads were error-corrected and collapsed into unique sequences with a nearest-neighbor algorithm that merged closely related sequences to remove PCR and sequencing errors. To assign V, D and J gene segments, CDR3 sequences were aligned to IMGT reference sequences. For a sequence to be retained, a match of at least six nucleotides was required to both a V gene segment and a J gene segment. A rearrangement counted as productive if the CDR3 had no stop codons and remained in frame with V and J, and every other rearrangement counted as non-productive. CDR3 was defined by IMGT convention, running from the second conserved V-encoded cysteine to the conserved J-encoded phenylalanine. In an earlier analysis of around 540 of the donors, sequences lacking an unambiguous match to a single V gene segment were excluded. In an earlier analysis of 450 to 700 of the donors, V segments were called functional above 56.7% productive rearrangements and were called segregating when the between-donor standard deviation exceeded 5%. A statistical classification framework was built to diagnose cytomegalovirus status from the catalog of TCR beta chain sequences. V and J gene assignment, in a later analysis, came from comparing TCR nucleotide sequences with IMGT/GENE-DB human TR gene sequences. Using the TCRdist pipeline, a later analysis assigned CDR3 sequences along with most-parsimonious VDJ recombination scenarios. A later analysis defined each TCR beta chain by its CDR3 amino acid sequence plus V-gene family, and excluded reads lacking a unique V-gene family. A later analysis removed 550 to 650 highly shared, low-generation-probability nucleotide sequences to deal with suspected cross-contamination and a sequencing artifact. In a later analysis, a clonal expansion index was calculated for each public chain from normalized within-repertoire ranks of inferred template counts. In a later analysis, generation probabilities were computed using a VDJ recombination model fitted to out-of-frame rearrangements, and the results were checked against IGoR. A later analysis scored TCR-TCR, TCR-HLA and TCR-CMV co-occurrence with hypergeometric tests, applying a repertoire-size bias correction to TCR pairs. In a later analysis, false discovery rates were estimated by permuting HLA or CMV assignments 20 times. In a later analysis, co-occurring TCRs were grouped using DBSCAN, and TCRdist sequence similarity was added for clustering within HLA-allele-positive subsets. Repertoires with fewer than 30,000 or more than 120,000 public chains were left out of co-occurrence clustering, as were five repertoires with anomalous nucleotide sharing. The source is immuneACCESS, and TCRdb retained only in-frame sequences with V and J called. Part of the clones is not carried over; for the studies checked, unresolved V genes explain less than half of this, and the remainder is unexplained. V and J calls and clone size are given by that table; D and trimming were obtained from the DNA. This sample gives about 160,000 clones in total; about 80% of them show up just once. Together, the top ten hold just under 1% of the sample.

The CDR1 and CDR2 encoded by the germline V gene are MDHEN and SYDVKM. V sheds 7 bases and J sheds 2 bases, leaving 8 bases between their ends. Including the terminal cysteine and phenylalanine, the CDR3 comprises 12 residues. Here the CDR3 DNA is all that survives: 36 bases in frame from base 1. The cohort comprised approximately 700 healthy bone marrow donors. At the time of sampling, all cohort members were nominally healthy, though unrecorded immune exposures were likely present. The donor was CMV seropositive and was included in the group of 290 or so seropositive cohort members. A peripheral blood sample was collected from each donor, and TCR beta sequencing was performed on peripheral blood mononuclear cells. Genomic DNA extraction from the blood cell samples was performed with the Qiagen DNeasy Blood Extraction Kit. As for this clone: The antigen this receptor binds is unknown. No base quality information exists; no much larger clone differs at one position.

What the research found in general, with its limitations: In a later genetic analysis, a missense DCLRE1C variant was associated with V-gene and J-gene trimming of TCR beta chains, and the association was replicated in an independent cohort. In vitro tests confirmed that a few of the cytomegalovirus-associated TCR beta chains recognize cytomegalovirus antigens. According to the authors, the approach could potentially be generalized to other disease states and immunological phenotypes. Immune exposure information for the cohort was limited to CMV serostatus. In a later analysis, HLA-associated TCR beta chains showed more clonal expansion and lower generation probabilities than non-associated chains that were equally common. Sequencing depth was assumed to be roughly uniform across donors in the presence/absence analyses, though that assumption may not hold. Several of the top co-occurrence clusters appeared to be linked to parvovirus B19, influenza, CMV and Epstein-Barr virus, according to a later analysis. Some IMGT-functional V segments, including TRBV6-2 and TRBV6-3, could not be told apart with the 87-base-pair reads, so those segments were excluded. Because some donors lacked HLA typing at each locus, the association tests relied only on the typed subset. In a later analysis, about 17,000 TCR beta sequences were associated with specific HLA alleles at a false discovery rate of 0.05. Linkage disequilibrium might explain the correlated functional status among segregating V segments, but an unknown experimental factor could not be excluded. A further reported finding was that TCR beta sequences accurately predicted the HLA-A and HLA-B alleles for most subjects in the first cohort. Assigning TCR associations to individual alleles was difficult when HLA alleles, especially DR and DQ, strongly co-occurred. In a later genetic analysis, fewer N-insertions in productive TCRs were reported among donors in an Asian-associated ancestry cluster than the roughly 710-donor mean. In the study, approximately 160 TCR beta chains were listed as associated with cytomegalovirus. In an earlier analysis of around 600 of the donors, most TCR beta V segments were observed in productive rearrangements about 87% or about 30% of the time, broadly matching IMGT annotations. Only TCR beta chains were sequenced in this cohort, and the absence of alpha or paired-chain data limited detectable features. Because counts were too low, seventeen rarely observed V segments, including chromosome 9 orphons, were left out of the earlier analysis of about 620 of the donors. In a later analysis, TCR association rates were found to vary across HLA loci, with the most associated TCRs seen for DRB1 alleles and the fewest for HLA-C alleles. In both the original and validation cohorts, the classifier was reported to diagnose cytomegalovirus status with high specificity and sensitivity. Most TCR sequences were seen in very few donors, while some public TCRs were found in many individuals. A cluster of highly shared sequence variants was judged likely to represent a technical artifact of the sequencing pipeline. Most CMV-associated TCR beta chains appeared to be HLA-restricted in a later analysis, and the HLA associations seemed to be driven largely by CMV exposure.

The V gene is TRBV28 and the J gene is TRBJ1-2; TRBD1 could be the D gene, as 6 bases match. The receptor was isolated from a woman aged 50 to 60 in good health and CMV-seropositive. The sample comprised PBMCs. The bases read TGTGCCAGCACTGGACAGAACTATGGCTACACCTTC. It codes for CASTGQNYGYTF.